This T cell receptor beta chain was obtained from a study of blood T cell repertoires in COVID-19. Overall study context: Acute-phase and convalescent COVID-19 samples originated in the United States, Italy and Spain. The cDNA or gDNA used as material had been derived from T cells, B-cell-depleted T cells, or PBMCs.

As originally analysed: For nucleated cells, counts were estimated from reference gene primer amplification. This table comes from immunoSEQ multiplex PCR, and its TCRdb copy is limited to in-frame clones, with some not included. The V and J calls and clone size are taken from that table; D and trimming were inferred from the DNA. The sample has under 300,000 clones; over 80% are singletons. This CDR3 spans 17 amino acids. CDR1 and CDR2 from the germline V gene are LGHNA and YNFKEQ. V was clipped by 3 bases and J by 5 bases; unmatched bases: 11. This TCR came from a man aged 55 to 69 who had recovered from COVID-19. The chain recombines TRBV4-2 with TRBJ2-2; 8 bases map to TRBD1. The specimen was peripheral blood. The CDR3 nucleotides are TGTGCCAGCAGCCAGCTATATGACAGGGGAACTACCGGGGAGCTGTTTTTT. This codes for CASSQLYDRGTTGELFF.